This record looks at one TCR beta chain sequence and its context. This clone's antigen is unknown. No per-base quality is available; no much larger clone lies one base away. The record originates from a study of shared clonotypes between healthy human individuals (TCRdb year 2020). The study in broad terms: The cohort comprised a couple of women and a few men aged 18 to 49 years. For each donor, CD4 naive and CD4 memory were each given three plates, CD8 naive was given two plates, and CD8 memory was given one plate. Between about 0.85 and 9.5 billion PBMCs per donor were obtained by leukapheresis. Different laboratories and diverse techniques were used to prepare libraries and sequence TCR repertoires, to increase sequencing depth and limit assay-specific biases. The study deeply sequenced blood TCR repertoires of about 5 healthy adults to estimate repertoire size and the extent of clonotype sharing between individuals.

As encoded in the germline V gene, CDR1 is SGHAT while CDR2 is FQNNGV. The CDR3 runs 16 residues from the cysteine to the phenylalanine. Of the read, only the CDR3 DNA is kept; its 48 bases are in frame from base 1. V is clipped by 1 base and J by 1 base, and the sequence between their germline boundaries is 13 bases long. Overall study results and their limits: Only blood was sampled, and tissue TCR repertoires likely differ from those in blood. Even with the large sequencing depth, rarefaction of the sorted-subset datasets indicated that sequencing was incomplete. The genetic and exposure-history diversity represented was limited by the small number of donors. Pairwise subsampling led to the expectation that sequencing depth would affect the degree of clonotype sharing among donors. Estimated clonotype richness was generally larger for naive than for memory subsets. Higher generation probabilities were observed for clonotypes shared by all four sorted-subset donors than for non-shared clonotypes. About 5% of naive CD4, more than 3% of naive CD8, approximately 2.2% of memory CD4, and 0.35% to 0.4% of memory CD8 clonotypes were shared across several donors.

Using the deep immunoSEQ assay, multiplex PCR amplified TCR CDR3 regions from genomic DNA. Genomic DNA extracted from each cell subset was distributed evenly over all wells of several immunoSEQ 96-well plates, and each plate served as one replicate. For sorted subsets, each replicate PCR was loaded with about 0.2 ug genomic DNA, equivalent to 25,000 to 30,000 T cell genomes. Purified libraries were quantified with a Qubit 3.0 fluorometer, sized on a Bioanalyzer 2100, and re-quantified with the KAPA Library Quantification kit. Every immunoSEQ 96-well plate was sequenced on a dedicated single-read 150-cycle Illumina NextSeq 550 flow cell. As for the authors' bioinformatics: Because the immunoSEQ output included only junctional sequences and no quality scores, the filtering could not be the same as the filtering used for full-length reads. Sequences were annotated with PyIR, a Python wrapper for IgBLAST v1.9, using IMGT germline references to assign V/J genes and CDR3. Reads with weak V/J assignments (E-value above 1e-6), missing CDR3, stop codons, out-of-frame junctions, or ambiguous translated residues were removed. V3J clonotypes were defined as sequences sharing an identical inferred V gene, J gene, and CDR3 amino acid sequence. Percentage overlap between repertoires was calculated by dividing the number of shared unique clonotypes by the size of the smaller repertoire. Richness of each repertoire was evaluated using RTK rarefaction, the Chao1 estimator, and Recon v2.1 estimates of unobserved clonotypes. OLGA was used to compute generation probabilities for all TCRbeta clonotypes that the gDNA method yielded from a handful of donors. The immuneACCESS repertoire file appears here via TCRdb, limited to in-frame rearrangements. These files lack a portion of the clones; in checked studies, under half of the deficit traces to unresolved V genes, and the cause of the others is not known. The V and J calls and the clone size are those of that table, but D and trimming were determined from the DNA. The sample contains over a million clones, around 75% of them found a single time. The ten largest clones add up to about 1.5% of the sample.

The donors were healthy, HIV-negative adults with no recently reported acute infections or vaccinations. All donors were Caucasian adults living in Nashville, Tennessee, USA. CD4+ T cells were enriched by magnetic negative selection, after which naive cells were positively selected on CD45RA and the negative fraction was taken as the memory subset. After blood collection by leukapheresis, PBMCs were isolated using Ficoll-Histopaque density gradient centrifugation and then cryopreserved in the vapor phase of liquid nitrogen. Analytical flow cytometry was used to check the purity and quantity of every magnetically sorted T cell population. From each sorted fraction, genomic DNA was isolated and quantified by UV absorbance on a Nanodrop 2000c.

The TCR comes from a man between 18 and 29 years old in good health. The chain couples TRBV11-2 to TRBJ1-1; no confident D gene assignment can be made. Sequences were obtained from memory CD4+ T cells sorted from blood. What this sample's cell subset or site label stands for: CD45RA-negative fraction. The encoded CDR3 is CASSLAGIRSNTEAFF. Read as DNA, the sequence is TGTGCCAGCAGCTTAGCCGGGATTAGATCGAACACTGAAGCTTTCTTT.